This T cell receptor beta chain is drawn from a study of T-cell reconstitution after alpha-beta-depleted transplantation in children. Study findings and constraints: Alpha-beta T cells present about two months after transplant were reported to originate from several hundred expanded graft clones. Several patients had high TCRbeta diversity at day 60; it came from surviving recipient T cells and thymic progenitors.

In this sample, this clonotype turned up a few times. Its antigen remains unknown. The germline CDR1 and CDR2 sequences are SGHRS and YFSETQ. The CDR3 sequence is 14 residues long. J was trimmed by 4 bases and V by 4 bases; bases with no gene match: 7. Molecular barcoding with unique molecular identifiers was used for the TCRbeta library. TCRdb ran MiXCR on the PCR reads and lists one entry per CDR3 protein. The sample carries 550,000 to 800,000 distinct CDR3 sequences, under 15% recorded once. The starting material was PBMCs, obtained before TCRalphabeta/CD19-depleted stem cell transplant. This TCR was recovered from a girl aged 2-15 years with congenital amegakaryocytic thrombocytopenia, due to receive a stem cell transplant. The rearrangement links TRBV5-1 to TRBJ2-7, with 8 bases aligning to TRBD1. The CDR3 region is CASSIGQGGYEQYF. CDR3 DNA: TGCGCCAGCAGCATTGGACAGGGCGGGTACGAGCAGTACTTC.